These 9 T cell receptor beta chains came from one sample sequenced in a study of vaccination and CD4 T cells after COVID-19. These receptors have no known antigen. Cultured CD4+ T cell DNA underwent sequencing with the Oncomine TCR Beta short-read assay. TCRdb itself ran the PCR reads through MiXCR, one entry per CDR3 protein. The sample contains about 4,500 distinct CDR3 sequences, approximately 59% of which appear only once. Stated treatment: approximately 9-day PBMC culture with coronavirus spike peptide pools or control peptides (ViraFEST assay). CD4+ T lymphocytes from the unexposed donor were collected before the COVID-19 pandemic (2011-2018). The sample was CD4+ T cells from blood, cultured in vitro. These receptors were obtained from a human donor in good health.

The chain has TRBV19 and TRBJ2-2; either TRBD1 or TRBD2 may supply D (5 bases each). Trimming left V 5 bases short and J 10 bases short, with 20 bases between. CDR3 length equals 15 residues. Germline V lookup: CDR1 LNHDA, CDR2 SQIVND (reference sequence). The DNA for the CDR3 is TGTGCCAGTAGTTCGGACCTGGGACGGTTCGCGGAGCTGTTTTTT. Residues: CASSSDLGRFAELFF.

The sample holds a few counts of this clonotype. The genes are TRBV7-8 and TRBJ1-2; maybe TRBD1 (6 bases). The CDR3 loop spans 15 amino acids. CDR1 and CDR2 (germline): SGHVS, FQNEAQ. Trimming removed 4 bases from V and 5 bases from J, with 17 bases in between. CDR3: CASSSRTAPDYGYTF. In DNA, the CDR3 is TGTGCCAGCAGCTCCCGGACAGCTCCTGATTATGGCTACACCTTC.

The chain carries TRBV30 and TRBJ2-2; the D is unclear. Looked up from germline, CDR1 is GTSNPN and CDR2 is SVGIG (reference sequence). The CDR3 is 15 amino acids. Trimming stripped 0 bases from V and 0 bases from J, with 8 bases between. DNA of the CDR3: TGTGCCTGGAGTGTAGGTCGACCGAACACCGGGGAGCTGTTTTTT. Its protein product is CAWSVGRPNTGELFF. The variable domain in full, with the rest retrieved from reference TRBV30 and TRBJ2-2, is SQTIHQWPATLVQPVGSPLSLECTVEGTSNPNLYWYRQAAGRGLQLLFYSVGIGQISSEVPQNLSASRPQDRQFILSSKKLLLSDSGFYLCAWSVGRPNTGELFFGEGSRLTVL.

This clonotype came up a few times. V is TRBV20-1 and J is TRBJ2-5; 10 nucleotides align to TRBD2. Germline V lookup: CDR1 DFQATT, CDR2 SNEGSKA (reference sequence). The J segment lost 6 bases and the V segment lost 4 bases, leaving 11 bases of the junction unmatched. The CDR3 has 15 amino acids. The CDR3 region is CSATHPSGGAQTQYF. The CDR3 DNA reads as TGCAGTGCTACCCACCCCAGCGGGGGGGCTCAGACCCAGTACTTC.

The V and J genes are TRBV28 and TRBJ1-2, with D hard to call. This CDR3 has 11 residues. Between the trimmed V and J ends, which lost 8 bases and 4 bases, there was a span of 8 bases. The germline CDR1 and CDR2 sequences are MDHEN and SYDVKM. CDR3 bases: TGTGCCAGCTATGGAGGCTATGGCTACACCTTC. As protein: CASYGGYGYTF.

This clonotype has only a few counts. The CDR3 here is CSAEIGTGVYGYGYTF. The CDR3 region has the DNA TGCAGTGCTGAGATTGGGACAGGGGTTTATGGCTATGGCTACACCTTC. The chain links TRBV20-1 to TRBJ1-2; 10 positions match TRBD1. CDR3 length equals 16 residues. Trimming cost V 5 bases and J 4 bases; bases outside gene matches: 13. CDR1 is DFQATT and CDR2 is SNEGSKA in the germline V gene (reference sequence).

The chain carries TRBV28 and TRBJ2-3; 8 bases fit TRBD2. The CDR3 length is 15 residues. The germline gives CDR1 MDHEN, CDR2 SYDVKM. With 1 base clipped from V and 3 bases from J, the junction kept 3 bases outside the gene matches. CDR3 protein: CASSLYGGGTDTQYF. Here the CDR3 DNA reads TGTGCCAGCAGTTTATATGGCGGGGGGACAGATACGCAGTATTTT.

The chain links TRBV20-1 to TRBJ2-3; TRBD2 matches at 10 bases. Germline V gene lookup returns CDR1 DFQATT and CDR2 SNEGSKA (reference sequence). This CDR3 has 15 amino acids. V trimming: 0 bases; J trimming: 10 bases; junction bases outside the gene matches: 10. CDR3 bases: TGCAGTGCTAGAGATCCCAGCGGGAGGGCCCCCCCGCAGTATTTT. Translated, it gives CSARDPSGRAPPQYF.

The chain carries TRBV20-1 and TRBJ2-2, with 7 bases matching TRBD1. This CDR3 region has 15 residues. Germline-derived CDR1 and CDR2 are DFQATT and SNEGSKA (reference sequence). The V segment lost 6 bases and the J segment 0 bases; nucleotides outside the gene matches: 7. The CDR3 loop reads CSARRQGPNTGELFF. The CDR3 region has the DNA TGCAGTGCGAGACGACAGGGACCGAACACCGGGGAGCTGTTTTTT.